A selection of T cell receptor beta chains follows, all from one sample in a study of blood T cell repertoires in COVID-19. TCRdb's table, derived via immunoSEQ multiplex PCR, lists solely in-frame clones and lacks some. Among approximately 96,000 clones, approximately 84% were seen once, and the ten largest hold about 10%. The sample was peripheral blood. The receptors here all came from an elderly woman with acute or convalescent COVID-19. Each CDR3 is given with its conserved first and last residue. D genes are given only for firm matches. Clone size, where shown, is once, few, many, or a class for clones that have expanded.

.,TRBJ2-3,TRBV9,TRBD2,TGTGCCAGCAGCGTGCGGACGACTAGCCCAACTAGCACAGATACGCAGTATTTT,CASSVRTTSPTSTDTQYF
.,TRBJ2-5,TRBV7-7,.,TGTGCCAGCAGCCCCACCAGGGGGGACCAAGAGACCCAGTACTTC,CASSPTRGDQETQYF
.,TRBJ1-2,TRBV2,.,TGTGCCAGCAGTGTTGACAGTAACTATGGCTACACCTTC,CASSVDSNYGYTF
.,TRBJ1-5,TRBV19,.,TGTGCCAGTAGTACCGGGACACTGCATAGCAATCAGCCCCAGCATTTT,CASSTGTLHSNQPQHF
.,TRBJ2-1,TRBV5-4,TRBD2,TGTGCCAGCAGCGCCGGGACTAGCGGGGGCCTCCCCAGTTCCCAGGTCTTC,CASSAGTSGGLPSSQVF
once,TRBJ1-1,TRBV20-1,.,TGCAGCGCCGGGGTCACTGAAGCTTTCTTT,CSAGVTEAFF
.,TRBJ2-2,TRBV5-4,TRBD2,TGTGCCACCTCGGGGGGAGGGTACAAATCCGGGGAGCTGTTTTTT,CATSGGGYKSGELFF
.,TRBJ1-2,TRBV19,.,TGTGCCAGTAGTATAAGAGAGATCGGTGGCTACACCTTC,CASSIREIGGYTF
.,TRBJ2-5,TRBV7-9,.,TGTGCCAGCAGCTACCCTACTAGAAAAAAAGAGACCCAGTACTTC,CASSYPTRKKETQYF
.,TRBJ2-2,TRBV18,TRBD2,TGTGCCACCACCTCCCTACTAGCGGCGACCGGGGAGCTGTTTTTT,CATTSLLAATGELFF
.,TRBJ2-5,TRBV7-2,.,TGTGCCAGCAGCTTCTCCAGTTCAGAGACCCAGTACTTC,CASSFSSSETQYF
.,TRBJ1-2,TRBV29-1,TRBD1,TGCAGCGCCGGGACAGGTGGCTACACCTTC,CSAGTGGYTF
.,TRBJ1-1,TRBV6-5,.,TGTGCCAGCACCGCGCCGGTGGGCATTGAAGCTTTCTTT,CASTAPVGIEAFF
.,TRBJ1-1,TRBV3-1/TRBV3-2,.,TGTGCCAGCAGCCAACCACAGGGTCGAGCTTTCTTT,CASSQPQGRAFF
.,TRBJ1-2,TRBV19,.,TGTGCCAGTAGTCCAGTTAGGGGCAGCAGAGGATATGGCTACACCTTC,CASSPVRGSRGYGYTF
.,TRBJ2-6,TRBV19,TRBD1,TGTGCCAGTAGTATAGACACAGGGACAGCTGGGGCCAACGTCCTGACTTTC,CASSIDTGTAGANVLTF
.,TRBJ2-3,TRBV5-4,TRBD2,TGTGCCAGCAGAAGAGCGGGGGGGCCGTCAGATACGCAGTATTTT,CASRRAGGPSDTQYF
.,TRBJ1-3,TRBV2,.,TGTGCCAGCAGTCCTAACAGGTTTAGCTCTGGAAACACCATATATTTT,CASSPNRFSSGNTIYF
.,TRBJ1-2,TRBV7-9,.,TGTGCCAGCAGCTTAGCAACAGGGACTGGCTACACCTTC,CASSLATGTGYTF
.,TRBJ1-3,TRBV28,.,TGTGCCAGCAGTGCGGAGGGGTACGTCTCTGGAAACACCATATATTTT,CASSAEGYVSGNTIYF
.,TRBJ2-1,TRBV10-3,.,TGTGCCATCAAGCATGGGGACATCTACAATGAGCAGTTCTTC,CAIKHGDIYNEQFF
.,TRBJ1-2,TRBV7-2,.,TGTGCCAGCAGCCCATTTCGGGCGGGGGACTATGGCTACACCTTC,CASSPFRAGDYGYTF
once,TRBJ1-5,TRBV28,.,TGTGCCAGCAGTTCCCAAGGTGGACAGAAGAATCAGCCCCAGCATTTT,CASSSQGGQKNQPQHF
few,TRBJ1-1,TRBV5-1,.,TGCGCCAGCAGCCAGAACACCGGGGGCACTGAAGCTTTCTTT,CASSQNTGGTEAFF
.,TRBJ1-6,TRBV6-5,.,TGTGCCAGCAGAGACGGACAGTTGCATAATTCACCCCTCCACTTT,CASRDGQLHNSPLHF
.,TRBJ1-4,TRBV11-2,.,TGTGCCAGCAGCTTGGGGGCGGTAACTAATGAAAAACTGTTTTTT,CASSLGAVTNEKLFF
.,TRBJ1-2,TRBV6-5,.,TGTGCCAGCAGTTCCCTTAGCGGGGGCAACTATGGCTACACCTTC,CASSSLSGGNYGYTF
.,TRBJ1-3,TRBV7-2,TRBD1,TGTGCCAGCAGCGTGGACAGGGGTGGTGGAAACACCATATATTTT,CASSVDRGGGNTIYF
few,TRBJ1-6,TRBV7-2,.,TGTGCCAGCACCCCCCCTCAGGGGAGGGGTAGTTCACCCCTCCACTTT,CASTPPQGRGSSPLHF
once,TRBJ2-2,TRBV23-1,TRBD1,TGCGCCAGCAGCCACAACACCAACCAACCTCGTGACAGGGTCCCAACCGGGGAGCTGTTTTTT,CASSHNTNQPRDRVPTGELFF
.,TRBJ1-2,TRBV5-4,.,TGTGCCAGCAGCCCTTACAGGAGCTGGGAAGGTGGCTACACCTTC,CASSPYRSWEGGYTF
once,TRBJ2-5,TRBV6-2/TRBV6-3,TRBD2,TGTGCCAGCAGTCGTCTGGGCGGGGGTGAAGAGACCCAGTACTTC,CASSRLGGGEETQYF
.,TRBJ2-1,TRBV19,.,TGTGCCAGTAGTCGCCGGACAGCCGTCCCCTACAATGAGCAGTTCTTC,CASSRRTAVPYNEQFF
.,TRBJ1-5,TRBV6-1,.,TGTGCCAGCAGTGACCCCTTCCAGGCGGGTAGGGGCAATCAGCCCCAGCATTTT,CASSDPFQAGRGNQPQHF
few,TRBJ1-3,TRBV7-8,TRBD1,TGTGCCAGCAGCCCGCCGGGACAGAGGTCCTCTGGAAACACCATATATTTT,CASSPPGQRSSGNTIYF
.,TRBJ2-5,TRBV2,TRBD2,TGTGCCAGCAGTGCTCCGCGGGCCAGCGGGGAAGAGACCCAGTACTTC,CASSAPRASGEETQYF
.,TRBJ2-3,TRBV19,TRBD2,TGTGCCAGTAGACCCCACGGGCGGGGGGAGACAGATACGCAGTATTTT,CASRPHGRGETDTQYF
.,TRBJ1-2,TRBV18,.,TGTGCCAGCTCACCACCGGAACCAGGGACTGACTATGGCTACACCTTC,CASSPPEPGTDYGYTF
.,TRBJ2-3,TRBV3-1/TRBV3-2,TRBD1,TGTGCCAGCAGCCAAGATACAGGGGCGATCACAGATACGCAGTATTTT,CASSQDTGAITDTQYF
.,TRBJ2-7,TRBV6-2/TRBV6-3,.,TGTGCCAGCAGCTATGACAGGATCCCCTACGAGCAGTACTTC,CASSYDRIPYEQYF
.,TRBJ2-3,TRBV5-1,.,TGCGCCAGCAGGCCAAGCCGGGACTCAATAGATACGCAGTATTTT,CASRPSRDSIDTQYF
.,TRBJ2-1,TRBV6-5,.,TGTGCCACGAGACTTACTTGGGGGGAATCGGCTGAGCAGTTCTTC,CATRLTWGESAEQFF
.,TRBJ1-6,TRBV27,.,TGTGCCAGCACCTATAGGGGGGGCGCGAGGAATTCACCCCTCCACTTT,CASTYRGGARNSPLHF
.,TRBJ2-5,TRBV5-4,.,TGTGCCAGCAGCTTGGTGGGGGGTCCCGGGGAGACCCAGTACTTC,CASSLVGGPGETQYF
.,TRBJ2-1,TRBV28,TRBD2,TGTGCCAGCAGTTTATCCCCTGAGACATTTCTAGCGGGGGGCCACGATCACAATGAGCAGTTCTTC,CASSLSPETFLAGGHDHNEQFF
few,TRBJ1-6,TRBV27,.,TGTGCCAGCTCCGAGGTCAGCTCCTATAATTCACCCCTCCACTTT,CASSEVSSYNSPLHF
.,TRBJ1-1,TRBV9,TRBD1,TGTGCCAGCAGCGTAAATCCAGGGGGAAAGAACACTGAAGCTTTCTTT,CASSVNPGGKNTEAFF